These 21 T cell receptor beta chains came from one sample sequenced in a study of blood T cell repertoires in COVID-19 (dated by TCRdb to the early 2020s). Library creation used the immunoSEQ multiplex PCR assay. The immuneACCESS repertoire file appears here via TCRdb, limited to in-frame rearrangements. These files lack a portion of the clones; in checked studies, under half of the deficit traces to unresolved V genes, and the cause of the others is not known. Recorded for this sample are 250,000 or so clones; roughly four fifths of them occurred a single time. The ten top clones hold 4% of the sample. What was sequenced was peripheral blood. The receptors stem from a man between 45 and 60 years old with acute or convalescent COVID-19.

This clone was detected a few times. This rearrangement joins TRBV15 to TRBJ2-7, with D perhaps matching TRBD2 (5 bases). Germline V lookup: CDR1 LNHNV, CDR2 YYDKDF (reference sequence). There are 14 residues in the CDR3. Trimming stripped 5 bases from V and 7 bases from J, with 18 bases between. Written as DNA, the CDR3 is TGTGCCACCAGCTCCCTCCTGGACTCAAAGGAGCAGTACTTC. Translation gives CATSSLLDSKEQYF.

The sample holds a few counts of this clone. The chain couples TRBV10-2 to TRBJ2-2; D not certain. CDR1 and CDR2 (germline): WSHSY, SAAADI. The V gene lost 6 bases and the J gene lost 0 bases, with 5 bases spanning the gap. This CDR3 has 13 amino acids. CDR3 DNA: TGCGCCAGCAGAGCACCGAACACCGGGGAGCTGTTTTTT. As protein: CASRAPNTGELFF.

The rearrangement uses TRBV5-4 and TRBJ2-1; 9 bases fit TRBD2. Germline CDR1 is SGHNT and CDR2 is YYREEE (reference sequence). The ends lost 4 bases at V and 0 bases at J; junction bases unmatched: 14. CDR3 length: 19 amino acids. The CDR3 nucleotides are TGTGCCAGCAGCACTCCGGGTGGCGGGGGGGCCCGCTCCTACAATGAGCAGTTCTTC. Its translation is CASSTPGGGGARSYNEQFF. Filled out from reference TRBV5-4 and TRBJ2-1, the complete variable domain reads ETGVTQSPTHLIKTRGQQVTLRCSSQSGHNTVSWYQQALGQGPQFIFQYYREEENGRGNFPPRFSGLQFPNYSSELNVNALELDDSALYLCASSTPGGGGARSYNEQFFGPGTRLTVL.

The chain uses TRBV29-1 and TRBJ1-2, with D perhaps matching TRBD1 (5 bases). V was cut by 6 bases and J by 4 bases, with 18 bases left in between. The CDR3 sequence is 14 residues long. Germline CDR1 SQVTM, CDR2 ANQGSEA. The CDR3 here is CSVYKGWLGYGYTF. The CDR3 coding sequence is TGCAGCGTATACAAGGGGTGGCTTGGCTATGGCTACACCTTC.

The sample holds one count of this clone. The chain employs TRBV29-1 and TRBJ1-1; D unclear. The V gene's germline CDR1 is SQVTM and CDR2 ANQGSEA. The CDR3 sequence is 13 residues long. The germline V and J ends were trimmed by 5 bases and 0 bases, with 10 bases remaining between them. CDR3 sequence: CSVSLRLNTEAFF. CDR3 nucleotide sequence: TGCAGCGTTTCGCTACGGTTGAACACTGAAGCTTTCTTT.

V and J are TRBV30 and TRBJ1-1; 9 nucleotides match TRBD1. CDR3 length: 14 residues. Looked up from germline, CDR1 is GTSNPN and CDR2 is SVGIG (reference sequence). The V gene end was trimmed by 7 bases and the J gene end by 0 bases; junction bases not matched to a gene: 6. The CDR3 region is CALQGARMNTEAFF. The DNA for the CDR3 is TGTGCCTTACAGGGGGCGCGTATGAACACTGAAGCTTTCTTT. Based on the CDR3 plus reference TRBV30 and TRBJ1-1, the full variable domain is SQTIHQWPATLVQPVGSPLSLECTVEGTSNPNLYWYRQAAGRGLQLLFYSVGIGQISSEVPQNLSASRPQDRQFILSSKKLLLSDSGFYLCALQGARMNTEAFFGQGTRLTVV.

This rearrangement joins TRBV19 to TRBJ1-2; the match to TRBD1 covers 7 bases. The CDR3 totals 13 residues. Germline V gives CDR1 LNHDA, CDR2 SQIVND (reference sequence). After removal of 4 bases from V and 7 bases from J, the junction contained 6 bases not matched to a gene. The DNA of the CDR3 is TGTGCCAGTAGTAGCGACAGGGCTGGTGGCTACACCTTC. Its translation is CASSSDRAGGYTF. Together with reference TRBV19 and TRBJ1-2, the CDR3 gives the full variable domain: DGGITQSPKYLFRKEGQNVTLSCEQNLNHDAMYWYRQDPGQGLRLIYYSQIVNDFQKGDIAEGYSVSREKKESFPLTVTSAQKNPTAFYLCASSSDRAGGYTFGSGTRLTVV.

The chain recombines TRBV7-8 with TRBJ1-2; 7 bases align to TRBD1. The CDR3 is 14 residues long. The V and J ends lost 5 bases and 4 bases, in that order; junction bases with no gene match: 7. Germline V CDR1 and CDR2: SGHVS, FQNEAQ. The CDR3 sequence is CASSAMGQSYGYTF. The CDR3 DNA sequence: TGTGCCAGCAGCGCGATGGGACAGAGCTATGGCTACACCTTC.

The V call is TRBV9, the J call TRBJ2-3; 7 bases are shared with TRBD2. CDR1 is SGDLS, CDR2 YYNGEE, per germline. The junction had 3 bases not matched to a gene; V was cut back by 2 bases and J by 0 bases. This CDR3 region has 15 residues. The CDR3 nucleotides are TGTGCCAGCAGCGTGGGGAGGGTTAGCACAGATACGCAGTATTTT. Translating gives CASSVGRVSTDTQYF. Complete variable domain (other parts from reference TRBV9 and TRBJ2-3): DSGVTQTPKHLITATGQRVTLRCSPRSGDLSVYWYQQSLDQGLQFLIQYYNGEERAKGNILERFSAQQFPDLHSELNLSSLELGDSALYFCASSVGRVSTDTQYFGPGTRLTVL.

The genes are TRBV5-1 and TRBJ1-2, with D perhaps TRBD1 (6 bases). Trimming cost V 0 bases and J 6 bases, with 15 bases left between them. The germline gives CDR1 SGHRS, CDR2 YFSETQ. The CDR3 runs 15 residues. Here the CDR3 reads CASSLEFEGVDGYTF. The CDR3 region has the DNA TGCGCCAGCAGCTTGGAGTTTGAGGGGGTGGATGGCTACACCTTC.

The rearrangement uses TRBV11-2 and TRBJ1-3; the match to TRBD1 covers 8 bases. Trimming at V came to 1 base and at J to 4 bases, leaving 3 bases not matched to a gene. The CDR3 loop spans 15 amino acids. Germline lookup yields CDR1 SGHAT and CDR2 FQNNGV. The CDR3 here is CASSLGRGLGNTIYF. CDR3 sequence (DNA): TGTGCCAGCAGCTTAGGCAGGGGGCTGGGAAACACCATATATTTT.

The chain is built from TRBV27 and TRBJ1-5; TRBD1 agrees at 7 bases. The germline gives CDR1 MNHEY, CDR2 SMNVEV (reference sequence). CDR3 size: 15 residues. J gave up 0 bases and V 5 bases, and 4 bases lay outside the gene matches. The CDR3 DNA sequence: TGTGCCAGCAGTGCGGGACAGATTAGCAATCAGCCCCAGCATTTT. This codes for CASSAGQISNQPQHF.

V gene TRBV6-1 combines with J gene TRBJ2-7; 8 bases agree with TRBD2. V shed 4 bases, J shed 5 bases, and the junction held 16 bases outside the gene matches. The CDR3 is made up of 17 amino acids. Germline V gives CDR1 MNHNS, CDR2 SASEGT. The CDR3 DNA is TGTGCCAGCAGTGGCGACATAGCAGCGGGAGAAAGGGACGAGCAGTACTTC. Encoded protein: CASSGDIAAGERDEQYF.

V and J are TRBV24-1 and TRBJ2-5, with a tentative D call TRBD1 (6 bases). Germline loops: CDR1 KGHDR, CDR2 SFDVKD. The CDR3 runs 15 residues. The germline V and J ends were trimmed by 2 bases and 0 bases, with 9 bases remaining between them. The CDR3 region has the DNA TGTGCCACCAGTGATTACGACAGGTACCAAGAGACCCAGTACTTC. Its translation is CATSDYDRYQETQYF.

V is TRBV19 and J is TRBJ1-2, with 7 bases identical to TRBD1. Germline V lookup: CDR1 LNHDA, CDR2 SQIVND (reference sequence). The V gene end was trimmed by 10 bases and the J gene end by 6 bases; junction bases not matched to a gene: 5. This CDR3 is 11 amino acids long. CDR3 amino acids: CATRQGDGYTF. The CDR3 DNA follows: TGTGCCACCAGACAGGGCGATGGCTACACCTTC.

CDR3 residues: CASSEPREANEQYF. CDR3 DNA: TGTGCCAGCAGTGAGCCCAGGGAGGCGAACGAGCAGTACTTC. V and J are TRBV25-1 and TRBJ2-7; perhaps TRBD2 as D (6 bases). Trimming took off 3 bases at V and 5 bases at J, with 14 bases between the two ends. The CDR3 length is 14 residues. Germline V gives CDR1 MGHDK, CDR2 SYGVNS.

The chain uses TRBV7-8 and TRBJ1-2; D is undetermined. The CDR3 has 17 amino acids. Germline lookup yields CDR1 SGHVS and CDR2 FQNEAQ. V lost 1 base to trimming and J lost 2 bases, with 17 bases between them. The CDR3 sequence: CASSLGPTGITNYGYTF. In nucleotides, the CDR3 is TGTGCCAGCAGCTTAGGCCCGACGGGAATTACGAACTATGGCTACACCTTC.

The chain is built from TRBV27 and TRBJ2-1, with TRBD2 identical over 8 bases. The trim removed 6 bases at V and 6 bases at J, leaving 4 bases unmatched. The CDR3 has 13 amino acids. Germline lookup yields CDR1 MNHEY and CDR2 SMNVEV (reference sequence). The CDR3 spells CASRPGGGNEQFF. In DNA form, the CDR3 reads TGTGCCAGCAGACCGGGAGGGGGCAATGAGCAGTTCTTC.

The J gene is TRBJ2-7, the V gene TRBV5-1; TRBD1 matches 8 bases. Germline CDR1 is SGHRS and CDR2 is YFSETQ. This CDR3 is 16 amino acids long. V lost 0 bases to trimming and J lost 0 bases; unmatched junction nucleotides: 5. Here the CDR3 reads CASSLGGTGYSYEQYF. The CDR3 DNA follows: TGCGCCAGCAGCTTGGGGGGGACAGGCTACTCCTACGAGCAGTACTTC.

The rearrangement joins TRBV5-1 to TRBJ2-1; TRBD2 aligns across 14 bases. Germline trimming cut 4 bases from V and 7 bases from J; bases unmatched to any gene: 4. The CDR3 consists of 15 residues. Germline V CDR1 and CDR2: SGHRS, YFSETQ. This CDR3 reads CASSRLAGGQNEQFF. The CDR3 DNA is TGCGCCAGCAGCCGACTAGCGGGGGGGCAGAATGAGCAGTTCTTC.

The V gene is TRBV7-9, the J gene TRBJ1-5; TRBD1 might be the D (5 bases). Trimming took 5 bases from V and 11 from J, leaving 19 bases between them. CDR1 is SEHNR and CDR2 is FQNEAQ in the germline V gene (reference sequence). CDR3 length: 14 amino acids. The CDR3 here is CASSGAAPFSAQHF. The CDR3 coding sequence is TGTGCCAGCAGCGGGGCGGCGCCGTTCTCCGCCCAGCATTTT.